This TCR beta chain was recovered during a study of T-cell memory formation after mild COVID-19. Overall study findings and caveats: Contracting clones from day 15 to 85 had balanced CD4/CD8; later expanders favoured CD4+.

5'RACE primed at constant segments yielded TCR alpha and TCR beta cDNA libraries bearing sample barcodes and UMIs. TCRdb reanalysed the 5' RACE reads using MiXCR and keeps one entry per CDR3 protein. Altogether 470,000 or so distinct CDR3 sequences are present, about 20% being singletons, with the ten largest covering 12%. Regarding this clonotype: Its target is not known. Given a much more abundant clone one base away, this may be a read error.

Trimming shortened V by 3 bases and J by 8 bases, and 2 bases separated the two germline ends. CDR1 and CDR2 from the germline V gene are SEHNR and FQNEAQ (reference sequence). This CDR3 is built from 10 residues. The source is an adult woman who had mild COVID-19 (a few samples of this study predate the infection). Cell type and time point are not known. Sequencing input: PBMCs or a T cell subset sorted from them (not recorded which). The gene calls are TRBV7-9 and TRBJ2-1, with unresolved D. The CDR3 loop is CASSFDEQFF. CDR3 coding DNA: TGTGCCAGCAGCTTCGATGAGCAGTTCTTC.